Ten or more counts support the clone carrying this TCR beta chain. Its antigen is as yet unknown. TCRdb re-analysed the reads in MiXCR, keeping a single row per CDR3 protein. The sample lists approximately 100,000 distinct CDR3 sequences; under 55% were seen once. This entry belongs to a study of T cell repertoires in cytomegalovirus infection. Study background: HLA-B-restricted CMV epitopes that are well studied, plus recently identified HLA-C-restricted ones, were used by the study. Both CMV infection and a matching HLA type were indicated by public TCR beta signatures. Whole-study findings and limits: There were carriers of CMV plus the relevant HLA, and cumulative public TCR beta family frequency identified them. Clonotypes of TCR beta that were HLA-C-restricted and CMV-specific dominated the ex vivo response.

Germline V CDR1 and CDR2: KGHDR, SFDVKD. This CDR3 comprises 15 residues. V was clipped by 0 bases and J by 6 bases, with 11 bases between them. The V and J genes are TRBV24-1 and TRBJ2-1, with a weak D call TRBD2 (5 bases). This TCR was recovered from a human donor in good health (CMV status not recorded). Some clones in this sample may be carry-over from other donors' samples. The input for sequencing was CD8+ T cells from cultured PBMCs, taken from culture after CMV antigen stimulation. This CDR3 reads CATSDLRDGVNEQFF. Here the CDR3 DNA reads TGTGCCACCAGTGATTTGCGGGATGGGGTCAATGAGCAGTTCTTC.